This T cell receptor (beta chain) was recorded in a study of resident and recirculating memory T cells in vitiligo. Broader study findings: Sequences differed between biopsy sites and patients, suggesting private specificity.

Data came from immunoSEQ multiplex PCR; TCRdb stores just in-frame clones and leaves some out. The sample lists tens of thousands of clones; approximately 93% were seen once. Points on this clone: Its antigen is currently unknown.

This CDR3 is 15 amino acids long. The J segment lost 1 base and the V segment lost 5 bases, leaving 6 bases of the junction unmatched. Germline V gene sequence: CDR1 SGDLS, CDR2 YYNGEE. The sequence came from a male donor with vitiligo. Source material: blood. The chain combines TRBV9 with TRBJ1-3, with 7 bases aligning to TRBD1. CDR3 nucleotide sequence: TGTGCCAGCAGTCGAACGACAGGGTCTGGAAACACCATATATTTT. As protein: CASSRTTGSGNTIYF.